The 8 T cell receptor beta chains listed next were all sequenced from one sample in a study of blood T cell repertoires in COVID-19. TCRdb keeps only in-frame clones here, not all; method: immunoSEQ multiplex PCR. Seen here are about 110,000 clones, 60% to 80% observed once, and the top ten hold around 15%. Sequencing input: peripheral blood. The origin of the receptors is a woman aged 80 or over with active or convalescent COVID-19.

The chain has TRBV27 and TRBJ2-1; TRBD2 aligns across 9 bases. This CDR3 contains 18 residues. The germline gives CDR1 MNHEY, CDR2 SMNVEV (reference sequence). The V gene end was trimmed by 6 bases and the J gene end by 6 bases; junction bases not matched to a gene: 18. CDR3 residues: CASSERPLAGGSLNEQFF. DNA of the CDR3: TGTGCCAGCAGCGAAAGGCCATTGGCGGGAGGGTCACTCAATGAGCAGTTCTTC.

This chain links TRBV9 with TRBJ2-1; 16 nucleotides line up with TRBD2. The germline CDR1 and CDR2 sequences are SGDLS and YYNGEE. The junction had 5 bases not matched to a gene; V was cut back by 0 bases and J by 8 bases. CDR3 size: 17 residues. Here the CDR3 reads CASSVVAGLAGGDEQFF. The CDR3 region has the DNA TGTGCCAGCAGCGTAGTAGCGGGACTAGCGGGAGGGGATGAGCAGTTCTTC.

The chain uses TRBV7-8 and TRBJ1-5, with D perhaps TRBD1 (5 bases). CDR3 size: 16 residues. Trimming stripped 1 base from V and 7 bases from J, with 17 bases between. CDR1 SGHVS and CDR2 FQNEAQ come from the germline V gene. CDR3 sequence: CASSLVGAGVRQPQHF. The CDR3 DNA is TGTGCCAGCAGCTTAGTTGGGGCGGGGGTGCGGCAGCCCCAGCATTTT.

This chain uses TRBV7-3 with TRBJ1-2, with 7 bases aligning to TRBD1. The CDR3 covers 14 residues. Germline CDR1 and CDR2: SGHTA and FQGTGA. Trimming removed 2 bases from V and 0 bases from J; junction bases left unmatched: 0. The CDR3 protein is CASSLGTANYGYTF. For the CDR3, the DNA is TGTGCCAGCAGCTTAGGGACAGCTAACTATGGCTACACCTTC.

The chain is built from TRBV11-3 and TRBJ2-1, with 9 bases fitting TRBD1. This CDR3 has 15 amino acids. V dropped 5 bases and J dropped 2; count of bases not matched to a gene: 4. Germline-derived CDR1 and CDR2 are SGHNT and YENEEA. The CDR3 sequence: CASSMGQGTYNEQFF. CDR3 DNA sequence: TGTGCCAGCAGCATGGGACAGGGAACCTACAATGAGCAGTTCTTC.

The CDR3, as DNA: TGCGCCAGCAGCCGGACACCAAACTATGGCTACACCTTC. Residues: CASSRTPNYGYTF. This chain uses TRBV5-1 with TRBJ1-2, with D possibly being TRBD1 (5 bases). CDR3 length: 13 residues. The V and J ends lost 4 bases and 2 bases respectively, with 9 bases between them. The germline CDR1 and CDR2 sequences are SGHRS and YFSETQ. Variable domain in full (rest from reference TRBV5-1 and TRBJ1-2): KAGVTQTPRYLIKTRGQQVTLSCSPISGHRSVSWYQQTPGQGLQFLFEYFSETQRNKGNFPGRFSGRQFSNSRSEMNVSTLELGDSALYLCASSRTPNYGYTFGSGTRLTVV.

This clone was detected once. The J gene is TRBJ1-2, the V gene TRBV14; the D is unclear. The V gene lost 1 base and the J gene lost 3 bases, with 12 bases spanning the gap. The CDR3 runs to 15 residues. Per germline, CDR1 SGHDN and CDR2 FVKESK. The CDR3 DNA follows: TGTGCCAGCAGCCAAGTTGGAGGCGGTGACTATGGCTACACCTTC. Translated: CASSQVGGGDYGYTF.

The chain joins TRBV5-6 to TRBJ2-2; D may be TRBD1 (5 bases). The V end was cut by 2 bases, the J end by 4 bases, with 9 bases between. Germline CDR1 reads SGHDT; CDR2 reads YYEEEE. This CDR3 has 14 amino acids. CDR3 protein: CASSFKGRTGELFF. The CDR3 DNA follows: TGTGCCAGCAGCTTTAAGGGGCGCACCGGGGAGCTGTTTTTT.